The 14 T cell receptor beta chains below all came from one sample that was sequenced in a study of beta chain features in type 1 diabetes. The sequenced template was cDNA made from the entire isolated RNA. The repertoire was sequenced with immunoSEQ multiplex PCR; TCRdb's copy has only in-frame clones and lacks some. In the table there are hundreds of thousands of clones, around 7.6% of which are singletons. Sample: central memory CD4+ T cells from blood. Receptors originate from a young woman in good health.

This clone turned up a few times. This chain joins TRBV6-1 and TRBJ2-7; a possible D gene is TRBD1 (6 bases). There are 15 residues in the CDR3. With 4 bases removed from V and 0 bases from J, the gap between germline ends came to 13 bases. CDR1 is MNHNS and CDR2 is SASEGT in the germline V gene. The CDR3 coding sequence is TGTGCCAGCAGTGGGGGGACACTCGTCTCCTACGAGCAGTACTTC. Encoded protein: CASSGGTLVSYEQYF.

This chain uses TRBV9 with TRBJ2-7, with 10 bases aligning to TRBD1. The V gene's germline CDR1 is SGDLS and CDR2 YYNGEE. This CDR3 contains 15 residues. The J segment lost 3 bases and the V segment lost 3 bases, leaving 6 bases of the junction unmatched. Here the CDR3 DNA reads TGTGCCAGCAGCGCAAGGACAGGGGGAAACTACGAGCAGTACTTC. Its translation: CASSARTGGNYEQYF.

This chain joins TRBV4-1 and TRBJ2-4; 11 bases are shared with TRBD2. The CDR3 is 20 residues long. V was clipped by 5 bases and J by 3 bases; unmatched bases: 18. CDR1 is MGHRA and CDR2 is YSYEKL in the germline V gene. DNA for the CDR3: TGCGCCAGCAGCGCGGAGCATAGGACTAGCGGGCCCCTAGTCAAAAACATTCAGTACTTC. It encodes CASSAEHRTSGPLVKNIQYF.

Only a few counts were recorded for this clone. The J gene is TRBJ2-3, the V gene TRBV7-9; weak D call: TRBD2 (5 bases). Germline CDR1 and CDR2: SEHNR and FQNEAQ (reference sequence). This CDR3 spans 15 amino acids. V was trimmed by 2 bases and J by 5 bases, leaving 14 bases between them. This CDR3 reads CASSLLYIEGDTQYF. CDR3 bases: TGTGCCAGCAGCTTACTTTACATTGAGGGAGATACGCAGTATTTT.

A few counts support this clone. CDR3 DNA: TGTGCCAGCAGCTTAACGATAGGCAGGGGGAATGAGCAGTTCTTC. The encoded protein is CASSLTIGRGNEQFF. The chain uses TRBV7-3 and TRBJ2-1; 7 bases are a match to TRBD1. The trim removed 0 bases at V and 7 bases at J, leaving 6 bases unmatched. Germline lookup yields CDR1 SGHTA and CDR2 FQGTGA. This CDR3 spans 15 amino acids.

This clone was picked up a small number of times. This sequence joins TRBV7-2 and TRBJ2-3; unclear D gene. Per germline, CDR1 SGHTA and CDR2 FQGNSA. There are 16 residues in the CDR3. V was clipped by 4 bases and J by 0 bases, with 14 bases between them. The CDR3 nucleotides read TGTGCCAGCAGCTCGGGTACGGGCCAGAGCACAGATACGCAGTATTTT. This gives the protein CASSSGTGQSTDTQYF. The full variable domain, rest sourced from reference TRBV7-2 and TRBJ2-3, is GAGVSQSPSNKVTEKGKDVELRCDPISGHTALYWYRQSLGQGLEFLIYFQGNSAPDKSGLPSDRFSAERTGGSVSTLTIQRTQQEDSAVYLCASSSGTGQSTDTQYFGPGTRLTVL.

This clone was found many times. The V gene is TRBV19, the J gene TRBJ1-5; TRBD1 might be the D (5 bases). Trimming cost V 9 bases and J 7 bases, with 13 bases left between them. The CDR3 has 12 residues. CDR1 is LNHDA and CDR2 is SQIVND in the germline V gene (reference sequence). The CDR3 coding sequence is TGTGCCAGCAGCCAGGGAGGCCAGCCCCAGCATTTT. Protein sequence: CASSQGGQPQHF.

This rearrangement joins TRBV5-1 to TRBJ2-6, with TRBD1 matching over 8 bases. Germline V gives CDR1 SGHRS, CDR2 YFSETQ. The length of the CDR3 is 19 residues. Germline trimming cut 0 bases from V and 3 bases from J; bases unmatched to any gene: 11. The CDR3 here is CASSLETGGSYVGANVLTF. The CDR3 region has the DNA TGCGCCAGCAGCTTGGAAACAGGGGGTAGTTATGTTGGGGCCAACGTCCTGACTTTC. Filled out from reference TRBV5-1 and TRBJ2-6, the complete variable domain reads KAGVTQTPRYLIKTRGQQVTLSCSPISGHRSVSWYQQTPGQGLQFLFEYFSETQRNKGNFPGRFSGRQFSNSRSEMNVSTLELGDSALYLCASSLETGGSYVGANVLTFGAGSRLTVL.

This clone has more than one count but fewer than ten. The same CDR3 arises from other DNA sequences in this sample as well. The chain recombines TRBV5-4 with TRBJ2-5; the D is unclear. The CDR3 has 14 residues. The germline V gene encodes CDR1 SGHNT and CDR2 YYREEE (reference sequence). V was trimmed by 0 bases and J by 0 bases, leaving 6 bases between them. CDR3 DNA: TGTGCCAGCAGCTTGGGGCTAAACCAAGAGACCCAGTACTTC. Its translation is CASSLGLNQETQYF.

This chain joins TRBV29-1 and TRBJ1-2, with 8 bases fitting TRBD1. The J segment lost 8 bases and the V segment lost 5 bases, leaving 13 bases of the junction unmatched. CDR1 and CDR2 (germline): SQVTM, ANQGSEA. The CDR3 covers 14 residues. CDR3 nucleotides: TGCAGCGTTACGGACAGGGTCATGGTCGGAGGCTACACCTTC. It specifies CSVTDRVMVGGYTF.

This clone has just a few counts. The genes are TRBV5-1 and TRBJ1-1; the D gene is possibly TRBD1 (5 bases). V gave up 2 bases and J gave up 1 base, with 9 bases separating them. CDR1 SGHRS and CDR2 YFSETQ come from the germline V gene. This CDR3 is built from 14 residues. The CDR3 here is CASSFATANTEAFF. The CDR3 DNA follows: TGCGCCAGCAGCTTCGCGACAGCGAACACTGAAGCTTTCTTT.

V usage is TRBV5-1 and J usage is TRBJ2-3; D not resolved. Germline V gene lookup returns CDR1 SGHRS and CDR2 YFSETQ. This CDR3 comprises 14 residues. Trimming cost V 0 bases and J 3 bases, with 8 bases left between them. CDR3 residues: CASSLDTVTDTQYF. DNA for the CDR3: TGCGCCAGCAGCTTGGACACAGTTACAGATACGCAGTATTTT.

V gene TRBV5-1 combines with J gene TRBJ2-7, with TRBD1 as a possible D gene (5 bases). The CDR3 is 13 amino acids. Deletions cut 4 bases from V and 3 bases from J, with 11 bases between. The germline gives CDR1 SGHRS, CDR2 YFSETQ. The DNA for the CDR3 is TGCGCCAGCAGCATAGACAGTTTCTACGAGCAGTACTTC. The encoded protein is CASSIDSFYEQYF. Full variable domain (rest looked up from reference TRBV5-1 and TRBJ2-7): KAGVTQTPRYLIKTRGQQVTLSCSPISGHRSVSWYQQTPGQGLQFLFEYFSETQRNKGNFPGRFSGRQFSNSRSEMNVSTLELGDSALYLCASSIDSFYEQYFGPGTRLTVT.

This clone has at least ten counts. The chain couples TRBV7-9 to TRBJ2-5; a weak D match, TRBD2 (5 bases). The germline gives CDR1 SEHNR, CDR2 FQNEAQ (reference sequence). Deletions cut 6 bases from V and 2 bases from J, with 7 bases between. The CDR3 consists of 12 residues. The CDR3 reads CASRDSQETQYF. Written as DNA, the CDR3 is TGTGCCAGCAGGGACTCTCAAGAGACCCAGTACTTC. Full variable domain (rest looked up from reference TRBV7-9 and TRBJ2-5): DTGVSQNPRHKITKRGQNVTFRCDPISEHNRLYWYRQTLGQGPEFLTYFQNEAQLEKSRLLSDRFSAERPKGSFSTLEIQRTEQGDSAMYLCASRDSQETQYFGPGTRLLVL.